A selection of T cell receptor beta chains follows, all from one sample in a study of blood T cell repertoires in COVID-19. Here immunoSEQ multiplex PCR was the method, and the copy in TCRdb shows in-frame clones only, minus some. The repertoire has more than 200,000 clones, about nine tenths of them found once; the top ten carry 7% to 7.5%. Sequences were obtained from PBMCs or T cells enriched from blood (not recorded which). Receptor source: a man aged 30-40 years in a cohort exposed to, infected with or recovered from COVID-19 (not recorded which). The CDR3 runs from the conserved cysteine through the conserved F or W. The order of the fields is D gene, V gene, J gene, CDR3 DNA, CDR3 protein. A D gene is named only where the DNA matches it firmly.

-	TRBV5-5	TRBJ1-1	TGTGCCAGCAGCTGGGGGGAGCGGGGCCTGAACACTGAAGCTTTCTTT	CASSWGERGLNTEAFF
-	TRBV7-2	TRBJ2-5	TGTGCCAGCAGCTTAGACCCCGGCAGGGTAGAGACCCAGTACTTC	CASSLDPGRVETQYF
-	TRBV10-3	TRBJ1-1	TGTGCCATCAGTGATCTGCCAACTCGTGAAGCTTTCTTT	CAISDLPTREAFF
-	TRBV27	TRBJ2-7	TGTGCCAGCAGTTTATCTTCCGGGAGTAGCTCCTACGAGCAGTACTTC	CASSLSSGSSSYEQYF
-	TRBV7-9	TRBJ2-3	TGTGCCAGCCTCCTGTCTTGGGGCGGAGCTAGCACAGATACGCAGTATTTT	CASLLSWGGASTDTQYF
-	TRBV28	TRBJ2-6	TGTGCCAGCAGTGTACAGGGTACGGGGGCCAACGTCCTGACTTTC	CASSVQGTGANVLTF
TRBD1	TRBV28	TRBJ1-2	TGTGCCGGCGGACAGGGCCTTAACTATGGCTACACCTTC	CAGGQGLNYGYTF
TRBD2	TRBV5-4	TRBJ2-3	TGTGCCAGCAGCTTTAAGGAACTAGCGGGGGCGACAGATACGCAGTATTTT	CASSFKELAGATDTQYF
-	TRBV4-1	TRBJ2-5	TGCGCCAGCAGCCAAGTAATGGAGACCCAGTACTTC	CASSQVMETQYF
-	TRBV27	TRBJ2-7	TGTGCCAGCAGAACAACAGGAACCTCCACCTACGAGCAGTACTTC	CASRTTGTSTYEQYF
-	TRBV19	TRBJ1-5	TGTGCCAGTAGTATGGCTAATCAGCCCCAGCATTTT	CASSMANQPQHF
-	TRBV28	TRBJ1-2	TGTGCCAGCAGTCCATACACAAACTATGGCTACACCTTC	CASSPYTNYGYTF
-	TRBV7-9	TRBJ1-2	TGTGCCAGCAGCTCGGTCCGGGGCTACACCTTC	CASSSVRGYTF
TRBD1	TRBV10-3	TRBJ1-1	TGTGCCATCAGCTGGGACAGGGGGAACACTGAAGCTTTCTTT	CAISWDRGNTEAFF
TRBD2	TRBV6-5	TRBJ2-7	TGTGCCAGCAGTTGGGGCCGGCGGGGGGGCTACGAGCAGTACTTC	CASSWGRRGGYEQYF
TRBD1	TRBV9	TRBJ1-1	TGTGCCAGCAGCGAGTTCGAGGGGGCGAGTGAAGCTTTCTTT	CASSEFEGASEAFF
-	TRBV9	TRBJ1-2	TGTGCCAGCAGTCCGTCCCGGGGTAATGGCTACACCTTC	CASSPSRGNGYTF
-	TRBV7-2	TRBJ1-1	TGTGCCAGCAGCTTAGGTCAGGGGACCACTGAAGCTTTCTTT	CASSLGQGTTEAFF
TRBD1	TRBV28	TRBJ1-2	TGTGCCAGCAGTTCGCAGGGACAGGGAAGGAAGGACTATGGCTACACCTTC	CASSSQGQGRKDYGYTF
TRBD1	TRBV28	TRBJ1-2	TGTGCCAGTCACAGGGGAGACTATGGCTACACCTTC	CASHRGDYGYTF
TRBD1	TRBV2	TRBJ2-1	TGTGCCACCACGGTATCCGGGACAGGGAACAATGAGCAGTTCTTC	CATTVSGTGNNEQFF
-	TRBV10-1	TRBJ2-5	TGCGCCAGCAGTGAGTCCTTAGCGGATAAAGAGACCCAGTACTTC	CASSESLADKETQYF
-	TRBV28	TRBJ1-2	TGTGCCAGTCATATGGCGGATGGCTACACCTTC	CASHMADGYTF
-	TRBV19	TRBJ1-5	TGTGCCAGTAGCCCATTCTTGGCGTGGGGGGAGGGTCCTCAGCCCCAGCATTTT	CASSPFLAWGEGPQPQHF